These T cell receptor beta chains were read from a single sample in a study of T cell repertoires in cytomegalovirus infection. Which antigens these TCRs recognize remains unknown. In TCRdb, the reads were re-called with MiXCR into one record per CDR3 protein. The table includes around 300,000 distinct CDR3 sequences, 22% detected once. Sequencing was performed on cultured PBMCs, taken from culture after CMV antigen stimulation. The receptors stem from a human donor in good health (CMV status not recorded). Some clones in this sample may be carry-over from other donors' samples. CDR3s include the opening cysteine and the closing phenylalanine or tryptophan. Clone size, where shown, is once, few, many, or a class for clones that have expanded.

v_call	clone_size	j_call	cdr3_aa
TRBV7-8	-	TRBJ2-1	CASLRGGSVGEQFF
TRBV7-9	many	TRBJ2-7	CASSLGGGLDDYEQYF
TRBV20-1	few	TRBJ1-1	CSARDQSGDRGHWGTEAFF
TRBV20-1	-	TRBJ2-5	CSATGLAGVGQETQYF
TRBV20-1	-	TRBJ2-3	CSARDSRGGDTQYF
TRBV5-5	-	TRBJ1-5	CASSHGVTNQPQHF
TRBV4-1	-	TRBJ2-1	CASSHRKSSPSSYNEQFF
TRBV7-2	many	TRBJ2-1	CASRSPRGHEQFF
TRBV20-1	-	TRBJ2-5	CSASGKRDRGRGETQYF
TRBV7-2	many	TRBJ1-5	CASSLEGSGGSHF
TRBV28	few	TRBJ2-5	CASSTSRTSGSAAWETQYF
TRBV7-2	-	TRBJ2-5	CASSLGAGYQETQYF
TRBV7-2	many	TRBJ2-5	CASSLGRRSHQETQYF
TRBV11-2	few	TRBJ2-3	CASSHGANTDTQYF
TRBV11-1	few	TRBJ2-7	CASSLGRREQYF
TRBV9	few	TRBJ2-2	CASSVPDGELFF
TRBV19	-	TRBJ2-1	CASSIGGTLNNEQFF
TRBV7-2	-	TRBJ2-3	CASSLGQTLYTDTQYF
TRBV7-2	many	TRBJ1-5	CASSLAQASNQPQHF
TRBV6-5	many	TRBJ1-6	CASSYSGQGGSSPLHF
TRBV2	many	TRBJ1-3	CASSVGQGGYTIYF
TRBV6-5	few	TRBJ2-3	CASSYTESLDTQYF
TRBV7-2	many	TRBJ1-2	CASSQATGGYGYTF
TRBV7-2	many	TRBJ2-7	CASSFDGGRDEQYF
TRBV19	few	TRBJ1-5	CASRDRDREEKGSDQPQHF
TRBV28	-	TRBJ1-2	CASSSPGTGYTF
TRBV7-9	-	TRBJ1-1	CASSLATGWINEAFF
TRBV25-1	once	TRBJ2-1	CASPKKLAGPYNEQFF
TRBV7-4	once	TRBJ1-5	CASSIKPGPPTQPQHF
TRBV11-2	many	TRBJ2-3	CASSLEGGRFGDTQYF
TRBV2	-	TRBJ2-1	CASRKYNEQFF
TRBV20-1	-	TRBJ2-1	CSGSRGLYNEQFF
TRBV15	-	TRBJ2-7	CATSTHIGPQDLRYEQYF
TRBV7-2	-	TRBJ2-3	CASSLGVRITDTQYF
TRBV20-1	few	TRBJ2-5	CSQTGAQETQYF
TRBV7-2	few	TRBJ2-1	CASRLERSSYNEQFF
TRBV6-6	-	TRBJ2-2	CASSTLTGTSGTGELFF
TRBV18	-	TRBJ1-1	CASSLGQNRNTEAFF
TRBV7-2	few	TRBJ2-1	CASSSRAVNEQFF
TRBV19	few	TRBJ2-1	CASSMDSGRSHEQFF
TRBV7-9	few	TRBJ1-1	CASSRDSYTEAFF
TRBV6-6	-	TRBJ2-5	CATTDSQTQYF
TRBV19	few	TRBJ2-7	CASSLRTSGAYEQYF